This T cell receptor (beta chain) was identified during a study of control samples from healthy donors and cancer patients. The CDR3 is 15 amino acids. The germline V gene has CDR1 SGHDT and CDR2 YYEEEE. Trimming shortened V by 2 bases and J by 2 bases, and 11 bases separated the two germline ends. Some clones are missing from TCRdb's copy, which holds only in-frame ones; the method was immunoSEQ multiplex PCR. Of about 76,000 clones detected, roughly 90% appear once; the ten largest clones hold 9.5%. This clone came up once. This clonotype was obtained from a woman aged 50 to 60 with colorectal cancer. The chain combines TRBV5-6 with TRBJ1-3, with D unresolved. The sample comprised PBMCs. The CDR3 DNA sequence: TGTGCCAGCAGCTTTGTGCGGGGTGCTGGAAACACCATATATTTT. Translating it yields CASSFVRGAGNTIYF.